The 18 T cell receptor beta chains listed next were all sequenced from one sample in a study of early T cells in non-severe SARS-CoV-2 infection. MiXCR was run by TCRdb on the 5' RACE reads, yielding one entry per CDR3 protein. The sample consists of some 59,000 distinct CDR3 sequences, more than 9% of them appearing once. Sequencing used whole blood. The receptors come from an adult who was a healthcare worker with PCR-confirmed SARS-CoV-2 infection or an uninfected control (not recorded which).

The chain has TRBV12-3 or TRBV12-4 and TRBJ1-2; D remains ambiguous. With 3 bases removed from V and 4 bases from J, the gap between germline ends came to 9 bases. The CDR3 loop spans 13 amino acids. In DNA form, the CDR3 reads TGTGCCAGCAGTTTGGCCAGGCGCTATGGCTACACCTTC. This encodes CASSLARRYGYTF.

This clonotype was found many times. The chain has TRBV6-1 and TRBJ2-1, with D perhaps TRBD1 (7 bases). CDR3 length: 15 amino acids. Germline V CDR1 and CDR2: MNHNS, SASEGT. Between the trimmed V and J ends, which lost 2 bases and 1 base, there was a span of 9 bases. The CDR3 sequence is CASSEQGGSYNEQFF. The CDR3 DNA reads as TGTGCCAGCAGTGAACAGGGGGGATCCTACAATGAGCAGTTCTTC.

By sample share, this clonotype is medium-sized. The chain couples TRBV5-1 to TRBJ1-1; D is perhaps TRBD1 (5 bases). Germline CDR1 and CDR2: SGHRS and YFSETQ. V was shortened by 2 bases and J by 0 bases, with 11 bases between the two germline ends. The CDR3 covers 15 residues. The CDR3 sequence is CASSLAGTVNTEAFF. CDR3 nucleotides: TGCGCCAGCAGCTTAGCGGGGACGGTGAACACTGAAGCTTTCTTT.

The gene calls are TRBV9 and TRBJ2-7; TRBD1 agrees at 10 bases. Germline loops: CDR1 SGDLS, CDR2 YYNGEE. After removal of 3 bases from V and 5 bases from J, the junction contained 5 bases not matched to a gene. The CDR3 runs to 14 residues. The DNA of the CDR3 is TGTGCCAGCAGCGCCGGGACAGGGGTCCACGAGCAGTACTTC. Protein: CASSAGTGVHEQYF.

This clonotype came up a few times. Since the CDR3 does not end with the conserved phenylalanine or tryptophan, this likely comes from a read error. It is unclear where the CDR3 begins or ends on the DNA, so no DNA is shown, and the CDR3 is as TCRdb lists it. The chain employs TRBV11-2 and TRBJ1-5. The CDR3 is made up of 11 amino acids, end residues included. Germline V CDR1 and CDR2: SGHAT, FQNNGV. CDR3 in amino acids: CASSPLRRGNL.

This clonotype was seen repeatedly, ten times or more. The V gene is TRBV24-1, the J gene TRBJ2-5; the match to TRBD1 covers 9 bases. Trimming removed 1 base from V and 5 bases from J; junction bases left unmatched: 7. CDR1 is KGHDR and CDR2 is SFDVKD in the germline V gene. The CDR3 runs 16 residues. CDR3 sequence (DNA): TGTGCCACCAGTGATTTTGTCGGGACAGGGATTGAGACCCAGTACTTC. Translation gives CATSDFVGTGIETQYF.

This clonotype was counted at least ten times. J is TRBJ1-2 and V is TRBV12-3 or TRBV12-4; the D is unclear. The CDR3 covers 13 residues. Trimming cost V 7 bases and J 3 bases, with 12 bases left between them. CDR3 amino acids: CASTRALDYGYTF. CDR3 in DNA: TGTGCCAGCACCCGGGCCCTGGACTATGGCTACACCTTC.

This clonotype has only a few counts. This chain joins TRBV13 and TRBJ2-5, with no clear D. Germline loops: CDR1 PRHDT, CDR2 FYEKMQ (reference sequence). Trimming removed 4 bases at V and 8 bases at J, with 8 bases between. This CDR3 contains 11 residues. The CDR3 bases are TGTGCCAGCAGCTCCCGAACAACCCAGTACTTC. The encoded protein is CASSSRTTQYF.

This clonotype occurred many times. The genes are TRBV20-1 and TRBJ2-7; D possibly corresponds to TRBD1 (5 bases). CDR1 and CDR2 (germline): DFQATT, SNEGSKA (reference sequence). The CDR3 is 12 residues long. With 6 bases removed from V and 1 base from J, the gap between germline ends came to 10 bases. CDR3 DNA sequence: TGCAGTGCCACGACAGATTCCTACGAGCAGTACTTC. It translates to CSATTDSYEQYF.

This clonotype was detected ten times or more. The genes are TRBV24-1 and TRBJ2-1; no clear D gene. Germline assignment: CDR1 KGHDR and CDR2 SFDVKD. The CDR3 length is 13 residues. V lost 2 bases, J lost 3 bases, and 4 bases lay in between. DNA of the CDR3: TGTGCCACCAGTGATTGGGACTACAATGAGCAGTTCTTC. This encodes CATSDWDYNEQFF.

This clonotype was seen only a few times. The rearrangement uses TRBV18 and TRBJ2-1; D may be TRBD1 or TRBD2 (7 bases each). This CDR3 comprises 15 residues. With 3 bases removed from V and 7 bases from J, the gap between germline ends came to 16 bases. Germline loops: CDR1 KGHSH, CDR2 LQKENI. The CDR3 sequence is CASSPYAGGVNEQFF. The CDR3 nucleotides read TGTGCCAGCTCACCTTACGCAGGGGGGGTGAATGAGCAGTTCTTC.

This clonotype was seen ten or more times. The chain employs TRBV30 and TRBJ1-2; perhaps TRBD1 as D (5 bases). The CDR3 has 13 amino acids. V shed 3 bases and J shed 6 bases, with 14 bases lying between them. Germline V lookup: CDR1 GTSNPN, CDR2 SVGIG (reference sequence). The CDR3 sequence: CAWSSQGVDGYTF. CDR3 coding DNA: TGTGCCTGGAGCTCTCAGGGCGTTGATGGCTACACCTTC. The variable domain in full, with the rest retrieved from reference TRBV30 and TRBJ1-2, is SQTIHQWPATLVQPVGSPLSLECTVEGTSNPNLYWYRQAAGRGLQLLFYSVGIGQISSEVPQNLSASRPQDRQFILSSKKLLLSDSGFYLCAWSSQGVDGYTFGSGTRLTVV.

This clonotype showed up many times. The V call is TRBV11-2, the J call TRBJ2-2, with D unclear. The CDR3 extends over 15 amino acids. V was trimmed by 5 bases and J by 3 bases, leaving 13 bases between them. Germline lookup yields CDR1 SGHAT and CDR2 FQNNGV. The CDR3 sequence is CASSTSWTDTGELFF. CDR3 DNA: TGTGCCAGCAGCACCAGCTGGACGGACACCGGGGAGCTGTTTTTT.

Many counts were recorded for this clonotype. The CDR3 reads CASSSGLAGGFTDTQYF. DNA of the CDR3: TGTGCCAGCAGCTCGGGACTAGCGGGGGGTTTCACAGATACGCAGTATTTT. V gene TRBV13 combines with J gene TRBJ2-3, with 15 bases identical to TRBD2. The CDR3 contains 17 residues. V trimming: 4 bases; J trimming: 2 bases; junction bases outside the gene matches: 4. Germline loops: CDR1 PRHDT, CDR2 FYEKMQ (reference sequence).

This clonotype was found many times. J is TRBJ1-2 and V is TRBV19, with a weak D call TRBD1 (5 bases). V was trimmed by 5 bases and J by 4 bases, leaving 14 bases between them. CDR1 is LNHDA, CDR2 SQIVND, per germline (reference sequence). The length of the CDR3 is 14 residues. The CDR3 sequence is CASSSRGIGYGYTF. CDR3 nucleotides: TGTGCCAGTAGTTCCCGGGGGATTGGCTATGGCTACACCTTC.

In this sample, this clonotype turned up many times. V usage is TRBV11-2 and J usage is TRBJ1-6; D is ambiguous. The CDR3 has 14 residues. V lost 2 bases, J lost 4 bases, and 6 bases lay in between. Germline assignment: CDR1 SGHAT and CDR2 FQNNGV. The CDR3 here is CASSLYRYNSPLHF. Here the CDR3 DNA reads TGTGCCAGCAGCTTATATCGGTATAATTCACCCCTCCACTTT.

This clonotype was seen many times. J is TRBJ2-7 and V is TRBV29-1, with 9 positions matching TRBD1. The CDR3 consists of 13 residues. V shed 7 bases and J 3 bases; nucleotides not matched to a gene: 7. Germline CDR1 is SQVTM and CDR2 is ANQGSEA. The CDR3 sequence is CSAADRGIYEQYF. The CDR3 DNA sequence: TGCAGCGCCGCGGACAGGGGAATCTACGAGCAGTACTTC.

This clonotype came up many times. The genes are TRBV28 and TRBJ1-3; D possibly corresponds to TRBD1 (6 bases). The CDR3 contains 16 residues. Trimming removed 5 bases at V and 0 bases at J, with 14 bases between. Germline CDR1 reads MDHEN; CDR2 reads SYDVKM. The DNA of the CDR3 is TGTGCCAGCAGTCCCCGACAGGATGCCTCTGGAAACACCATATATTTT. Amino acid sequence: CASSPRQDASGNTIYF.